This TCR beta chain emerged from a study of blood T cell repertoires in COVID-19 (dated by TCRdb to 2019 to 2021). For the wider study: Collaborator samples came from the United States, Italy and Spain and covered acute and convalescent phases of COVID-19. The material from the prospective study consisted of cDNA or gDNA derived from T cells, B-cell-depleted T cells, or PBMCs. Samples came from the ongoing ImmuneRACE study (first 160 participants) plus 1,254 subjects from 6 global collaborators. Nearly every sample came with metadata listing a de-identified subject ID, COVID-19 status, age in years and sex. The repertoires were made available in a free public database intended to serve as a resource for research on the immune response to SARS-CoV-2. Deeply sampled blood TCRbeta repertoires from subjects exposed to, actively infected with, or recovered from COVID-19 were included in the dataset. Where HLA class I and class II types were available, the types were taken from metadata supplied by the sample provider, not from assay-based typing. Broader findings and caveats from the paper: Clinical and demographic metadata were provided uncurated, with the amount varying by source and participant.

A note on this clone: Its cognate antigen has yet to be identified. No much larger clone exists at a distance of one base, and base qualities are not known.

The CDR3 has 13 amino acids, counting the end cysteine and phenylalanine. Here the CDR3 DNA is all that survives: 39 bases in frame from base 1. V is reduced by 0 bases and J by 4 bases, leaving a spacing of 9 bases between them. From the germline V gene (reference sequence), CDR1 is GTSNPN and CDR2 is SVGIG. One collaborating source in Seattle enrolled patients during active infection and followed them longitudinally through the course of disease. Each collaborating institution followed its own protocols to collect whole blood in K2EDTA tubes. For TCRbeta analysis, collaborator samples were shipped as frozen whole blood, as isolated PBMCs, or as DNA extracted from either sample type. The immunoSEQ Assay, a bias-controlled multiplex PCR, was used to amplify TCRbeta CDR3 regions from genomic DNA. Per the source publication's procedure: Within the assay, amplification of reference gene primers was used to estimate how many nucleated cells each sample contained. To quantify the absolute abundance of each unique TCRbeta CDR3 rearrangement, sequence reads were collapsed and filtered. For each sample, productive Simpson clonality was calculated by taking the square root of Simpson's diversity index across productive rearrangements. TCRdb took this table from immuneACCESS and kept in-frame rearrangements with V and J called. Such tables lack part of the clones; where checked against another copy, unresolved V genes explain under half of the gap, and the rest is unexplained. The V and J calls and the clone size are those of that table, but D and trimming were determined from the DNA. This sample gives 75,000 to 90,000 clones in total; 78% of them show up just once. The top ten constitute approximately 34% of the sample.

Rearrangement joined TRBV30 to TRBJ1-1; the D gene is unclear. The TCR sequence derives from a man aged 60-69 years with COVID-19, enrolled during active disease. Sequencing used peripheral blood. The nucleotide sequence is TGTGCCTGGAGTGTAAACAGCCCCACTGAAGCTTTCTTT. It codes for CAWSVNSPTEAFF.